This TCR beta chain emerged from a study of T cells after yellow fever vaccination. Using its own MiXCR run on the 5' RACE reads, TCRdb lists one record per CDR3 protein. This sample carries around 360,000 distinct CDR3 sequences, more than 9% of them seen once, and the ten largest clones take 15% to 20%. V was pared by 0 bases and J by 7 bases, with 8 bases between. CDR3 length: 13 residues. From germline, CDR1 is SGDLS and CDR2 YYNGEE. The J gene is TRBJ2-1, the V gene TRBV9; D gene unclear. This TCR derives from a man in his late teens or twenties who received the YFV17D yellow fever vaccine. The sequencing used PBMCs, collected on the day of the first yellow fever vaccination. This chain's CDR3 is CASSVGAINEQFF. CDR3 in DNA: TGTGCCAGCAGCGTAGGGGCCATTAATGAGCAGTTCTTC.